Given below is one T cell receptor beta chain in context. This specimen belongs to a study of blood T cell repertoires in COVID-19. Deletions cut 3 bases from V and 7 bases from J, with 19 bases between. This CDR3 is 16 amino acids long. Per germline, CDR1 ENHRY and CDR2 SYGVKD. The table came from immunoSEQ multiplex PCR; TCRdb's copy has only in-frame clones and leaves some out. This table has hundreds of thousands of clones, over 70% appearing once. This sequence was found in a man older than 75 with acute or convalescent COVID-19. Sample: peripheral blood. V usage is TRBV10-3 and J usage is TRBJ2-1; D uncertain. CDR3 in DNA: TGTGCCATCAGTGAACCGCTCTTGGCAGGAAAAAATGAGCAGTTCTTC. The encoded protein is CAISEPLLAGKNEQFF.